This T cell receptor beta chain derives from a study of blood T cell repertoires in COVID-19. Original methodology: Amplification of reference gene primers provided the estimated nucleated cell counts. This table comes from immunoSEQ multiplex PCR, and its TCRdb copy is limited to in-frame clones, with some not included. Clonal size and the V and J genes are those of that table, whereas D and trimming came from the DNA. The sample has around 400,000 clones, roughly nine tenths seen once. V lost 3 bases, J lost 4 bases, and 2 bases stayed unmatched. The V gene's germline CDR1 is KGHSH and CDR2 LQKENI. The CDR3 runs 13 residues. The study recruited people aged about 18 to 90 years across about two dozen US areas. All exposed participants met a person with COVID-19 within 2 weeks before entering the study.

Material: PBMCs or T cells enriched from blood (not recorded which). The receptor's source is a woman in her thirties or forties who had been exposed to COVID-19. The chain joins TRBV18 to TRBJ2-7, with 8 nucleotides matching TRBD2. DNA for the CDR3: TGTGCCAGCTCACCGACTAGCGAGTACGAGCAGTACTTC. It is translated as CASSPTSEYEQYF.